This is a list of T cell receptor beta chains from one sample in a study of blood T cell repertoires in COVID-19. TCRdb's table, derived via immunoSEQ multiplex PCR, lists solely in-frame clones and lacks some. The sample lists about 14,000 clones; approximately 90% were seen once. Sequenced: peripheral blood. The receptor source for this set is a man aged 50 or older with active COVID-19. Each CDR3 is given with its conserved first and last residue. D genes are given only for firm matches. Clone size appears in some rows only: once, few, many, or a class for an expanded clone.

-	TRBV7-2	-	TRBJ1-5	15	TGTGCCAGCAGCCGGGATAGGGTCGACAATCAGCCCCAGCATTTT	CASSRDRVDNQPQHF
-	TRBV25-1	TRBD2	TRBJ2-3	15	TGTGCCAGCCGTGACAGCGGGAGGGCCACAGATACGCAGTATTTT	CASRDSGRATDTQYF
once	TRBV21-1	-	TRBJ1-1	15	TGTGCCAGCAGCGCCGCCGGGACATCGAACACTGAAGCTTTCTTT	CASSAAGTSNTEAFF
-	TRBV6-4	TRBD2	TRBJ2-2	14	TGTGCCAGCAGTGCTAGCGGGAGCACCGGGGAGCTGTTTTTT	CASSASGSTGELFF
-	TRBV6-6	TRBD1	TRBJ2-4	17	TGTGCCAGCAGTCTCGGGACAGGGGATGTAGCCAAAAACATTCAGTACTTC	CASSLGTGDVAKNIQYF
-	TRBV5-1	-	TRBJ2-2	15	TGCGCCAGCAGCTTGAATTCCGCGAACACCGGGGAGCTGTTTTTT	CASSLNSANTGELFF
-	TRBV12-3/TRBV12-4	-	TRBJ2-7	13	TGTGCCAGCAGTACGGGACTGAGCTACGAGCAGTACTTC	CASSTGLSYEQYF
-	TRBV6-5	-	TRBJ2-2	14	TGTGCCAGCAGTCACATCTTGAACACCGGGGAGCTGTTTTTT	CASSHILNTGELFF
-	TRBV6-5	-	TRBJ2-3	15	TGTGCCAGCAGTTACAGAAGTTCACACACAGATACGCAGTATTTT	CASSYRSSHTDTQYF
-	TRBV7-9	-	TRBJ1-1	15	TGTGCCAGCAGCTTATTAGCGGGGCCCGACACTGAAGCTTTCTTT	CASSLLAGPDTEAFF
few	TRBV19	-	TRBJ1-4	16	TGTGCCAGTAGTCCCCGGACAGCACGCGACGGTGAAAAACTGTTTTTT	CASSPRTARDGEKLFF
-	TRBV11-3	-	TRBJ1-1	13	TGTGCCAGCAGCTCGGAGAAGGAACATCGGGCTTTCTTT	CASSSEKEHRAFF
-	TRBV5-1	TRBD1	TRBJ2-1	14	TGCGCCAGCAGCTCAGGACAGGGGCGCGGTGAGCAGTTCTTC	CASSSGQGRGEQFF
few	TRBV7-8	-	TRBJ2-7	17	TGTGCCAGCAGCTTAGCGATCCACGGGAGTCCCCCCTACGAGCAGTACTTC	CASSLAIHGSPPYEQYF
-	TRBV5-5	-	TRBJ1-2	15	TGTGCCAGCAGCTTGGGGTACAGATCGAACTATGGCTACACCTTC	CASSLGYRSNYGYTF
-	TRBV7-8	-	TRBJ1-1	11	TGTGCCAGCAGCCGGGACACCGAAGCTTTCTTT	CASSRDTEAFF
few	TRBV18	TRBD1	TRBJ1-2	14	TGTGCCAGCTCACCAGGACAGGGACTCTATGGCTACACCTTC	CASSPGQGLYGYTF
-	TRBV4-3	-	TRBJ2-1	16	TGCGCCAGCAGCCAAGTTACGGGAGCTTACTACAATGAGCAGTTCTTC	CASSQVTGAYYNEQFF
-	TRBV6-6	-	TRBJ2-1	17	TGTGCCAGCAGTCCGCTGAGAGGGCTGAGCTCCTACAATGAGCAGTTCTTC	CASSPLRGLSSYNEQFF
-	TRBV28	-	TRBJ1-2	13	TGTGCCAGCAGTCCGGGAGCAGGCTATGGCTACACCTTC	CASSPGAGYGYTF